This entry features one T cell receptor beta chain sequence. Its antigen is unknown. The source of the sample is a study of cytomegalovirus exposure and HLA in healthy donors. Germline V gene data show CDR1 as SGDLS and CDR2 as YYNGEE. The CDR3 is 15 residues long. The V segment lost 2 bases and the J segment 6 bases; nucleotides outside the gene matches: 8. Findings and caveats of the study: What a later analysis reportedly showed was that an Asian-associated ancestry cluster had fewer N-insertions than the approximately 700-donor mean.

Primers included in the PCR were 60 Vbeta and 13 Jbeta primers. Libraries were prepared by immunoSEQ multiplex PCR; TCRdb keeps only in-frame clonotypes and omits some of them. The table includes about 240,000 clones, around 80% detected once. This TCR was sampled from a woman aged 60-75 years in good health and CMV-seropositive. The material sequenced was PBMCs. The chain links TRBV9 to TRBJ2-3; 8 nucleotides line up with TRBD2. The CDR3 DNA follows: TGTGCCAGCAGCGTCCTAGCGGGTCCCCGGGATACGCAGTATTTT. Translating it yields CASSVLAGPRDTQYF.